This T cell receptor (beta chain) was captured by sequencing in a study of blood T cell repertoires in COVID-19 (dated by TCRdb to about 2020). For context, the study as a whole: Collaborator samples came from the United States, Italy and Spain and covered acute and convalescent phases of COVID-19. The material from the prospective study consisted of cDNA or gDNA derived from T cells, B-cell-depleted T cells, or PBMCs. The dataset comprised deeply sampled blood TCRbeta repertoires from subjects exposed to, actively infected with, or recovered from COVID-19. The repertoires were released in a freely available public database intended as a resource for research on the immune response to SARS-CoV-2. Samples were obtained from the ongoing ImmuneRACE study (first 160 participants) and from 1,254 subjects provided by 6 global collaborators. A de-identified subject ID, COVID-19 status, age in years and sex were almost always included in the sample metadata. Where available, HLA class I and class II types were obtained from metadata supplied by the sample provider rather than from assay-based typing.

What the authors observed across the whole study: How much clinical and demographic metadata was included differed by source and by participant, and the metadata was provided uncurated.

On this clone: No cognate antigen has been identified for it. It has no much larger one-base neighbor in the sample; base qualities were not kept.

The immunoSEQ Assay, a bias-controlled multiplex PCR, was used to amplify TCRbeta CDR3 regions from genomic DNA. The paper's processing steps were these. The number of nucleated cells in each sample was estimated from the amplification of reference gene primers within the assay. Sequence reads were collapsed and filtered to measure the absolute abundance of every unique TCRbeta CDR3 rearrangement. For each sample, productive Simpson clonality was calculated as the square root of Simpson's diversity index across productive rearrangements. Entries here come from immuneACCESS through TCRdb and include only in-frame sequences with V and J called. Some clones fail to appear in such tables; in the studies checked, an unresolved V gene covers under half of the shortfall, and the cause of the remainder is unknown. V and J calls and clone size are given by that table; D and trimming were obtained from the DNA. The sample table records about 52,000 clones; 65% to 85% of these occur just once. More than 20% of the sample lies in the top ten.

At one collaborating source in Seattle, patients were enrolled during active infection and were followed longitudinally through the course of disease. Whole blood was collected in K2EDTA tubes by collaborating institutions according to the institutions' own protocols. For TCRbeta analysis, collaborators shipped samples in one of three forms: frozen whole blood, isolated PBMCs, or DNA extracted from either of those sample types. Material: peripheral blood. This clonotype was sampled from a woman aged 80 or older with COVID-19, enrolled during active disease.

The nucleotides are TGCGCCAGCAGCCTACAGGGTAACGAGCAGTACTTC. This gives the protein CASSLQGNEQYF. This chain joins TRBV4-1 to TRBJ2-7; the D gene is perhaps TRBD1, from 6 matching bases. Taken from the germline V gene, the CDR1 and CDR2 loops are MGHRA and YSYEKL. The CDR3, from cysteine to phenylalanine, totals 12 residues. Only the CDR3 DNA stays, 36 bases, in frame from base 1. V and J lose 4 bases and 5 bases, and a span of 9 bases separates them.